The 20 T cell receptor beta chains in this list originate from one sample, sequenced in a study of cytomegalovirus exposure and HLA in healthy donors. This PCR relied on a set of 60 Vbeta primers and 13 Jbeta primers. TCRdb's copy holds only in-frame clones and misses some; the assay was immunoSEQ multiplex PCR. This table holds roughly 78,000 clones. The sample consisted of PBMCs. All receptors come from a boy between 10 and 17 years old in good health and CMV-seronegative.

The V and J genes are TRBV19 and TRBJ1-6, with no clear D. Trimming cost V 5 bases and J 10 bases, with 12 bases left between them. Germline V gene data show CDR1 as LNHDA and CDR2 as SQIVND (reference sequence). The CDR3 totals 13 residues. In DNA form, the CDR3 reads TGTGCCAGTAGTGGCGGGATCGGATCACCCCTCCACTTT. It is translated as CASSGGIGSPLHF.

The chain employs TRBV7-6 and TRBJ2-5; 12 positions agree with TRBD2. Near its end, the DNA agrees better with TRBJ2-7, so the J call may be wrong. Germline V gene sequence: CDR1 SGHVS, CDR2 FNYEAQ. The CDR3 sequence is 16 residues long. CDR3 sequence reads: CASSPRLAGAHYEQYF. CDR3 nucleotide sequence: TGTGCCAGCAGCCCAAGACTAGCGGGGGCACACTACGAGCAGTACTTC.

This chain connects TRBV2 to TRBJ1-3; TRBD1 aligns across 8 bases. Germline CDR1 reads SNHLY; CDR2 reads FYNNEI. V lost 10 bases to trimming and J lost 6 bases; unmatched junction nucleotides: 11. This CDR3 contains 14 residues. CDR3 coding DNA: TGTGCCATAGATCAGGGGGCTTATGAAAACACCATATATTTT. Translating it yields CAIDQGAYENTIYF.

The chain carries TRBV18 and TRBJ2-1; 9 positions agree with TRBD2. The V and J ends lost 2 bases and 6 bases, in that order; junction bases with no gene match: 5. The V gene's germline CDR1 is KGHSH and CDR2 LQKENI. This CDR3 region has 15 residues. CDR3 sequence reads: CASSPGTSGRNEQFF. The CDR3 DNA follows: TGTGCCAGCTCACCAGGAACTAGCGGGCGCAATGAGCAGTTCTTC.

The rearrangement links TRBV30 to TRBJ1-1, with 7 positions matching TRBD1. Trimming at V came to 0 bases and at J to 4 bases, leaving 5 bases not matched to a gene. Germline loops: CDR1 GTSNPN, CDR2 SVGIG (reference sequence). The CDR3 contains 14 residues. The CDR3 sequence: CAWSVDRWGTEAFF. CDR3 sequence (DNA): TGTGCCTGGAGTGTGGACAGGTGGGGCACTGAAGCTTTCTTT.

V gene TRBV7-9 combines with J gene TRBJ2-3, with 8 bases identical to TRBD1. CDR1 is SEHNR, CDR2 FQNEAQ, per germline (reference sequence). The CDR3 covers 15 residues. V lost 4 bases, J lost 2 bases, and 5 bases stayed unmatched. In DNA, the CDR3 is TGTGCCAGCAGCTCCGGACAGGGCCCCACAGATACGCAGTATTTT. Amino acid sequence: CASSSGQGPTDTQYF.

The chain recombines TRBV5-1 with TRBJ1-2; TRBD1 aligns across 7 bases. The V segment lost 1 base and the J segment 4 bases; nucleotides outside the gene matches: 16. Germline V gene data show CDR1 as SGHRS and CDR2 as YFSETQ. CDR3 length: 18 amino acids. CDR3 protein: CASSLFSQFRDSAYGYTF. The CDR3 DNA is TGCGCCAGCAGCTTGTTTTCTCAATTCCGGGACAGCGCCTATGGCTACACCTTC.

The rearrangement joins TRBV5-4 to TRBJ2-1; D may be TRBD1 (5 bases). This CDR3 comprises 13 residues. V was cut by 0 bases and J by 7 bases, with 8 bases left in between. Germline CDR1 SGHNT, CDR2 YYREEE (reference sequence). CDR3 residues: CASSLAQGNEQFF. As DNA, the CDR3 is TGTGCCAGCAGCTTGGCCCAGGGAAATGAGCAGTTCTTC. Full variable domain (outside the CDR3, taken from reference TRBV5-4 and TRBJ2-1): ETGVTQSPTHLIKTRGQQVTLRCSSQSGHNTVSWYQQALGQGPQFIFQYYREEENGRGNFPPRFSGLQFPNYSSELNVNALELDDSALYLCASSLAQGNEQFFGPGTRLTVL.

The gene calls are TRBV2 and TRBJ2-5; D gene uncertain. The CDR3 consists of 14 residues. Trimming cost V 3 bases and J 7 bases, with 15 bases left between them. Germline CDR1 SNHLY, CDR2 FYNNEI. For the CDR3, the DNA is TGTGCCAGCAGTGATCTGAGCGAGGTTGGGACCCAGTACTTC. It codes for CASSDLSEVGTQYF.

The chain joins TRBV9 to TRBJ1-1, with 9 bases fitting TRBD1. The junction had 5 bases not matched to a gene; V was cut back by 4 bases and J by 4 bases. The CDR3 has 14 residues. Per the germline V gene, CDR1 is SGDLS and CDR2 is YYNGEE. The CDR3 region is CASSPMDRGTEAFF. The CDR3 DNA reads TGTGCCAGCAGCCCAATGGACAGGGGCACTGAAGCTTTCTTT.

This chain uses TRBV2 with TRBJ1-4; no reliable D call. CDR1 and CDR2 (germline): SNHLY, FYNNEI. V lost 4 bases and J lost 1, with 4 bases in between. The CDR3 is 13 residues long. The CDR3: CASSGLTNEKLFF. CDR3 bases: TGTGCCAGCAGTGGACTAACTAATGAAAAACTGTTTTTT.

The chain uses TRBV5-6 and TRBJ1-4; 11 nucleotides line up with TRBD1. V gave up 0 bases and J gave up 3 bases; unmatched junction bases: 4. The CDR3 totals 17 residues. CDR1 SGHDT and CDR2 YYEEEE come from the germline V gene. As DNA, the CDR3 is TGTGCCAGCAGCTTGGGGACAGGGGGCGCCCCTAATGAAAAACTGTTTTTT. It encodes CASSLGTGGAPNEKLFF.

V and J are TRBV5-8 and TRBJ2-7; TRBD2 aligns across 14 bases. V lost 10 bases, J lost 5 bases, and 8 bases stayed unmatched. The germline V gene encodes CDR1 SGHTS and CDR2 YDEGEE. The CDR3 consists of 14 residues. The CDR3, as DNA: TGTGCCTTAGGGACTAGCGGGAGTTCCCACGAGCAGTACTTC. It is translated as CALGTSGSSHEQYF.

A word on this clone: One end of the junction fails to match germline, which may point to a read error. V usage is TRBV18 and J usage is TRBJ1-1; D gene uncertain. The germline CDR1 and CDR2 sequences are KGHSH and LQKENI. The CDR3 contains 15 residues. CDR3 amino acids: CASSPQWGESTEDFF. DNA for the CDR3: TGTGCCAGCTCACCACAGTGGGGAGAAAGCACTGAAGATTTCTTT.

The chain carries TRBV4-1 and TRBJ1-1; possibly TRBD1 for D (6 bases). This CDR3 has 16 residues. V lost 8 bases and J lost 1, with 20 bases in between. Germline CDR1 and CDR2: MGHRA and YSYEKL. DNA for the CDR3: TGCGCCAGCGCTCCTAGCAATACAGGGAGGAACACTGAAGCTTTCTTT. Translated, it gives CASAPSNTGRNTEAFF.

This chain joins TRBV15 and TRBJ1-2; a possible D gene is TRBD1 (5 bases). Per germline, CDR1 LNHNV and CDR2 YYDKDF (reference sequence). The V end lost 1 base, the J end lost 8 bases, and 20 bases lay between the germline ends. The length of the CDR3 is 16 residues. DNA of the CDR3: TGTGCCACCAGCAGAGTAGGCGGGACCGTGTCGTGGGGCTACACCTTC. This sequence encodes CATSRVGGTVSWGYTF.

The CDR3, as DNA: TGCGCCAGCAGCCAAGAGGAGACTGGGGGCCACGAGCAGTACTTC. Amino acid sequence: CASSQEETGGHEQYF. This chain connects TRBV4-1 to TRBJ2-7; D is perhaps TRBD1 (6 bases). This CDR3 contains 15 residues. Per germline, CDR1 MGHRA and CDR2 YSYEKL. Deletions cut 0 bases from V and 5 bases from J, with 14 bases between.

The chain carries TRBV27 and TRBJ1-3; D not certain. The germline gives CDR1 MNHEY, CDR2 SMNVEV (reference sequence). The V and J ends lost 2 bases and 1 base respectively, with 6 bases between them. The CDR3 is made up of 14 amino acids. CDR3 protein: CASSLDGSGNTIYF. The CDR3 region has the DNA TGTGCCAGCAGTTTAGACGGGTCTGGAAACACCATATATTTT.

The CDR3 sequence: CASSFGQGPEQYF. In nucleotides, the CDR3 is TGTGCCAGCAGCTTCGGACAGGGCCCCGAGCAGTACTTC. The V gene is TRBV5-6, the J gene TRBJ2-7; 8 bases match TRBD1. The germline gives CDR1 SGHDT, CDR2 YYEEEE. V dropped 2 bases and J dropped 6; count of bases not matched to a gene: 4. CDR3 length: 13 residues.

The chain is built from TRBV19 and TRBJ1-2, with 7 bases identical to TRBD1. V lost 5 bases and J lost 7; bases outside the gene matches: 13. The CDR3 extends over 15 amino acids. Germline V gene data show CDR1 as LNHDA and CDR2 as SQIVND (reference sequence). CDR3 sequence reads: CASSPRQGPGIGYTF. The CDR3 DNA follows: TGTGCCAGTAGTCCGAGACAGGGACCAGGAATTGGCTACACCTTC.